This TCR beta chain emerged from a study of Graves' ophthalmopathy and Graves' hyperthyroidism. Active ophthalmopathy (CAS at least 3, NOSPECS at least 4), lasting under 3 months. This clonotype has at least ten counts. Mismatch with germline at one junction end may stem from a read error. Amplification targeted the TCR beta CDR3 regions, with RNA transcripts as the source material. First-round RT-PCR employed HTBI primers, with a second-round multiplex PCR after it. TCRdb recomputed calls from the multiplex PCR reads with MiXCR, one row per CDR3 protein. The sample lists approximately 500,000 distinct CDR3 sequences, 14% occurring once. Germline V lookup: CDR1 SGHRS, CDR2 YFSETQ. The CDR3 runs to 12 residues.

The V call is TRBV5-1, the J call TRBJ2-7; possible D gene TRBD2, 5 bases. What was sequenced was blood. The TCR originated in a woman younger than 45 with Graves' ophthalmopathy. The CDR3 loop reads CASSSGAYEQYF. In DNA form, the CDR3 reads TGTGCCAGTAGTTCCGGGGCCTACGAGCAGTACTTC. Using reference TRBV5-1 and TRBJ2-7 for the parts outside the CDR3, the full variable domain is KAGVTQTPRYLIKTRGQQVTLSCSPISGHRSVSWYQQTPGQGLQFLFEYFSETQRNKGNFPGRFSGRQFSNSRSEMNVSTLELGDSALYLCASSSGAYEQYFGPGTRLTVT.